Described below is a single TCR beta chain sequence and its context. Trimming removed 7 bases from V and 11 bases from J; junction bases left unmatched: 10. Germline V gene data show CDR1 as SGHRS and CDR2 as YFSETQ. The CDR3 loop spans 12 amino acids. This entry comes from a study of blood T cell repertoires in COVID-19. About the study: COVID-19 samples, acute and convalescent, were from the United States, Italy and Spain. PBMCs, B-cell-depleted T cells, or T cells were the source of the cDNA or gDNA that made up the material.

Generated by immunoSEQ multiplex PCR, the TCRdb table keeps only in-frame clones and is missing some. The sample has 140,000 to 150,000 clones, 80% to 90% seen once. This receptor was obtained from a man between 60 and 75 years old with active or convalescent COVID-19. Material: peripheral blood. The chain has TRBV5-1 and TRBJ1-1, with 8 positions matching TRBD1. The CDR3 DNA is TGCGCCAGCTCCGACAGGGGAGCTTCTGCTTTCTTT. It encodes CASSDRGASAFF.